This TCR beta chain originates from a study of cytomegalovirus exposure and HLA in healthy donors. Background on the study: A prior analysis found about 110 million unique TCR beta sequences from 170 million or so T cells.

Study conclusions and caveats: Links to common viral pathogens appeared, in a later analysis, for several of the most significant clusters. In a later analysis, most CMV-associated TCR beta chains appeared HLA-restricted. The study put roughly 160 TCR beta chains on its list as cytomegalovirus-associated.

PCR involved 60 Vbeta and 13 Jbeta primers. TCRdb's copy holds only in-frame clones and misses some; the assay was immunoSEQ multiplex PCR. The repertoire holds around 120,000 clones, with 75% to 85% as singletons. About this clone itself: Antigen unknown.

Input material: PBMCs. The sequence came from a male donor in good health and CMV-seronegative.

The CDR3 sequence: CASTPTSGGPYEQYF. The CDR3 coding sequence is TGTGCCAGCACCCCTACTAGCGGGGGGCCCTACGAGCAGTACTTC. This sequence joins TRBV7-9 and TRBJ2-7; 12 nucleotides match TRBD2. The germline V gene encodes CDR1 SEHNR and CDR2 FQNEAQ (reference sequence). This CDR3 contains 15 residues. V gave up 7 bases and J gave up 2 bases; unmatched junction bases: 6.